The TCR beta chain described here comes from a study of shared clonotypes between healthy human individuals. Remarks on this clone: Its target is not known.

The CDR3 is 16 residues long. Germline V CDR1 and CDR2: SGDLS, YYNGEE. J lost 2 bases, V lost 5 bases, and 10 bases had no gene match. Points from the study as a whole: Donors were few, which limited the genetic and exposure-history diversity represented. Sampling used blood alone; tissue repertoires probably differ.

Produced via immunoSEQ multiplex PCR; TCRdb's table is partial and in-frame only. The sample carries 2 million to 2.5 million clones, around 95% recorded once. The sample was naive CD4+ T cells sorted from blood. Noted subset: CD45RA+ positively selected. The sequence was collected from a man aged 18 to 35 in good health. The gene calls are TRBV9 and TRBJ2-3; 8 bases fit TRBD2. DNA of the CDR3: TGTGCCAGCAGTCCTCAGCGGGGGCCCCCCACAGATACGCAGTATTTT. The encoded protein is CASSPQRGPPTDTQYF.